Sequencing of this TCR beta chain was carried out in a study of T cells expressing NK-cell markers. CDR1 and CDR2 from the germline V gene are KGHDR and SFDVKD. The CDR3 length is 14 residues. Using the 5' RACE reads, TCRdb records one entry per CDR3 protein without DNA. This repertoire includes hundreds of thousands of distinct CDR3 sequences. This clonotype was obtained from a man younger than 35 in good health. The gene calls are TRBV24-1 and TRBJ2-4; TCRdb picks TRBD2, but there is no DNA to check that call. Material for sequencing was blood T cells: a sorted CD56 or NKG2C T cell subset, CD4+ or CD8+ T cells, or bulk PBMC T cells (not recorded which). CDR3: CATSDWGGPNIQYF.